The 25 T cell receptor beta chains below come from one sample, sequenced in a study of cytomegalovirus exposure and HLA in healthy donors. The PCR used 60 Vbeta and 13 Jbeta primers. Clones were read by immunoSEQ multiplex PCR, and TCRdb kept only the in-frame ones, dropping some. The sample lists over 150,000 clones, over 70% occurring once. Sequencing was performed on PBMCs. These receptors were taken from a man aged 25 to 40 in good health and CMV-seronegative.

This chain connects TRBV19 to TRBJ2-2; 7 positions agree with TRBD2. The CDR3 is 14 residues long. V lost 10 bases and J lost 0; bases outside the gene matches: 5. Germline loops: CDR1 LNHDA, CDR2 SQIVND (reference sequence). The chain's CDR3 is CATSGTSNTGELFF. DNA of the CDR3: TGTGCCACCAGCGGGACTTCGAACACCGGGGAGCTGTTTTTT.

The rearrangement uses TRBV2 and TRBJ1-6; 8 positions match TRBD1. Germline loops: CDR1 SNHLY, CDR2 FYNNEI. The CDR3 consists of 16 residues. With 6 bases clipped from V and 3 bases from J, the junction kept 7 bases outside the gene matches. The CDR3 sequence is CASSRDRQNYNSPLHF. The CDR3 nucleotides read TGTGCCAGCAGCCGGGACAGGCAGAACTATAATTCACCCCTCCACTTT.

The chain couples TRBV14 to TRBJ2-3; a possible D gene is TRBD1 (6 bases). Germline CDR1 reads SGHDN; CDR2 reads FVKESK. The ends were cut back, 0 bases at V and 8 bases at J, with 12 bases in the middle. The CDR3 runs to 14 residues. In DNA form, the CDR3 reads TGTGCCAGCAGCCAAGATTTCAGGGGCGTTACGCAGTATTTT. It yields the protein CASSQDFRGVTQYF.

CDR3 sequence (DNA): TGCGCCAGCAGCCCCGGGGACACTGGAAACACCATATATTTT. The encoded protein is CASSPGDTGNTIYF. The chain links TRBV5-1 to TRBJ1-3; weak D call: TRBD1 (6 bases). The CDR3 is 14 amino acids. Trimming took off 4 bases at V and 2 bases at J, with 10 bases between the two ends. CDR1 and CDR2 (germline): SGHRS, YFSETQ.

V and J are TRBV4-2 and TRBJ2-1; 7 bases are a match to TRBD1. This CDR3 contains 16 residues. Germline CDR1 and CDR2: LGHNA and YNFKEQ. J lost 6 bases, V lost 0 bases, and 8 bases had no gene match. The CDR3 DNA sequence: TGTGCCAGCAGCCAAGACCCCGGACAGGTTTCCAATGAGCAGTTCTTC. This translates into CASSQDPGQVSNEQFF.

V usage is TRBV2 and J usage is TRBJ1-3, with D possibly being TRBD1 (5 bases). This CDR3 contains 16 residues. Germline CDR1 reads SNHLY; CDR2 reads FYNNEI. The V end was cut by 1 base, the J end by 0 bases, with 10 bases between. CDR3 region: CASSEGRGTSGNTIYF. CDR3 DNA sequence: TGTGCCAGCAGTGAAGGTCGGGGGACCTCTGGAAACACCATATATTTT.

The J gene is TRBJ1-4, the V gene TRBV4-2; weak D call: TRBD1 (6 bases). Germline CDR1 and CDR2: LGHNA and YNFKEQ. Between the trimmed V and J ends, which lost 4 bases and 4 bases, there was a span of 10 bases. CDR3 length: 14 amino acids. The CDR3 nucleotides read TGTGCCAGCAGCCGAGACAGGCTTAATGAAAAACTGTTTTTT. It yields the protein CASSRDRLNEKLFF.

The chain links TRBV27 to TRBJ2-3; 8 bases map to TRBD1. With 4 bases clipped from V and 5 bases from J, the junction kept 11 bases outside the gene matches. Germline lookup yields CDR1 MNHEY and CDR2 SMNVEV (reference sequence). This CDR3 region has 16 residues. CDR3 region: CASSYTTGAIGDTQYF. CDR3 DNA sequence: TGTGCCAGCAGTTACACGACAGGGGCAATTGGAGATACGCAGTATTTT.

CDR3 in DNA: TGTGCCAGTAGTGGCGGGACAGGGCGTATCGAGACCCAGTACTTC. Translation gives CASSGGTGRIETQYF. The chain links TRBV19 to TRBJ2-5, with 9 bases identical to TRBD1. The J segment lost 5 bases and the V segment lost 5 bases, leaving 9 bases of the junction unmatched. This CDR3 is 15 amino acids long. The V gene's germline CDR1 is LNHDA and CDR2 SQIVND (reference sequence). The whole variable domain, remainder taken from reference TRBV19 and TRBJ2-5, is DGGITQSPKYLFRKEGQNVTLSCEQNLNHDAMYWYRQDPGQGLRLIYYSQIVNDFQKGDIAEGYSVSREKKESFPLTVTSAQKNPTAFYLCASSGGTGRIETQYFGPGTRLLVL.

This chain links TRBV5-1 with TRBJ1-5, with 8 bases aligning to TRBD1. This CDR3 has 15 residues. V dropped 4 bases and J dropped 2; count of bases not matched to a gene: 5. Germline values: CDR1 SGHRS, CDR2 YFSETQ. The CDR3 sequence: CASSEQGAGNQPQHF. The CDR3 region has the DNA TGCGCCAGCAGCGAGCAGGGGGCAGGCAATCAGCCCCAGCATTTT.

The J gene is TRBJ1-1, the V gene TRBV27, with D maybe TRBD1 (5 bases). The CDR3 extends over 13 amino acids. The V end lost 4 bases, the J end lost 1 base, and 7 bases lay between the germline ends. CDR1 is MNHEY and CDR2 is SMNVEV in the germline V gene (reference sequence). CDR3 in amino acids: CASSWTPNTEAFF. CDR3 DNA: TGTGCCAGCAGTTGGACACCGAACACTGAAGCTTTCTTT.

This clone has just a few counts. The chain couples TRBV2 to TRBJ2-7; D is perhaps TRBD2 (6 bases). Germline CDR1 reads SNHLY; CDR2 reads FYNNEI. V was clipped by 4 bases and J by 4 bases, with 14 bases between them. CDR3 length: 14 residues. CDR3 nucleotides: TGTGCCAGCAGTGTGGCGCTAGCGTCGTACGAGCAGTACTTC. Translation: CASSVALASYEQYF.

In this sample, this clone turned up once. The chain uses TRBV21-1 and TRBJ1-2. TRBV21-1 is reported as a pseudogene. The CDR3 runs 19 residues. The CDR3: CASSKISLAGEGSRNGYTF. In nucleotides, the CDR3 is TGTGCCAGCAGCAAAATCAGTCTGGCAGGGGAGGGCAGTCGAAATGGCTACACCTTC.

The chain recombines TRBV28 with TRBJ1-6, with 8 bases lining up with TRBD1. Germline assignment: CDR1 MDHEN and CDR2 SYDVKM. V lost 7 bases and J lost 8; bases outside the gene matches: 13. CDR3 length: 16 amino acids. CDR3 amino acids: CASTSEGRGPYSPLHF. The DNA of the CDR3 is TGTGCCAGCACCTCCGAGGGCAGGGGGCCTTATTCACCCCTCCACTTT.

This rearrangement joins TRBV30 to TRBJ2-3; the match to TRBD2 covers 10 bases. From germline, CDR1 is GTSNPN and CDR2 SVGIG (reference sequence). The CDR3 is made up of 14 amino acids. V dropped 4 bases and J dropped 0; count of bases not matched to a gene: 1. The CDR3 DNA sequence: TGTGCCTGGAAACTAGCGGGGAGCACAGATACGCAGTATTTT. Translating it yields CAWKLAGSTDTQYF.

The J gene is TRBJ2-3, the V gene TRBV6-6; TRBD2 matches at 9 bases. Germline values: CDR1 MNHNY, CDR2 SVGAGI (reference sequence). The CDR3 is 15 residues long. Trimming at V came to 6 bases and at J to 2 bases, leaving 6 bases not matched to a gene. CDR3 region: CASRPAGGSTDTQYF. Written as DNA, the CDR3 is TGTGCCAGCAGGCCAGCGGGGGGATCCACAGATACGCAGTATTTT.

V gene TRBV19 combines with J gene TRBJ2-3; D might be TRBD2 (6 bases). CDR1 and CDR2 from the germline V gene are LNHDA and SQIVND (reference sequence). The CDR3 spans 13 residues. Trimming pared 7 bases from V and 4 bases from J, leaving 12 bases between. CDR3 sequence reads: CASMFRGADTQYF. The CDR3 DNA is TGTGCCAGTATGTTCCGCGGGGCAGATACGCAGTATTTT. The full variable domain, its missing parts supplied by reference TRBV19 and TRBJ2-3, is DGGITQSPKYLFRKEGQNVTLSCEQNLNHDAMYWYRQDPGQGLRLIYYSQIVNDFQKGDIAEGYSVSREKKESFPLTVTSAQKNPTAFYLCASMFRGADTQYFGPGTRLTVL.

The V gene is TRBV19, the J gene TRBJ1-4, with TRBD1 as a possible D gene (5 bases). Germline CDR1 LNHDA, CDR2 SQIVND (reference sequence). Trimming left V 7 bases short and J 4 bases short, with 16 bases between. There are 15 residues in the CDR3. CDR3 DNA sequence: TGTGCCAGTATGGGGGGACGGGACGGTAATGAAAAACTGTTTTTT. As protein: CASMGGRDGNEKLFF.

V is TRBV5-1 and J is TRBJ1-1; TRBD1 matches 8 bases. V shed 0 bases and J 5 bases; nucleotides not matched to a gene: 6. Germline values: CDR1 SGHRS, CDR2 YFSETQ. The CDR3 loop spans 15 amino acids. Here the CDR3 reads CASSLDQGASTEAFF. The CDR3 nucleotides are TGCGCCAGCAGCTTGGATCAGGGGGCGAGTACTGAAGCTTTCTTT.

In this sample, this clone turned up a few times. The chain links TRBV7-6 to TRBJ2-2; D not resolved. Trimming stripped 3 bases from V and 2 bases from J, with 16 bases between. The CDR3 contains 17 residues. Germline V gives CDR1 SGHVS, CDR2 FNYEAQ. CDR3 in DNA: TGTGCCAGCAGCTTTCCGATGGGCGCACCTAACACCGGGGAGCTGTTTTTT. Protein product: CASSFPMGAPNTGELFF.

The chain couples TRBV5-1 to TRBJ1-1, with TRBD1 matching 9 bases. Germline V lookup: CDR1 SGHRS, CDR2 YFSETQ. The CDR3 is 14 amino acids. V shed 4 bases and J 5 bases; nucleotides not matched to a gene: 6. The DNA of the CDR3 is TGCGCCAGCAGCAGTGGGACAGGGCGAACTGAAGCTTTCTTT. Encoded protein: CASSSGTGRTEAFF.

In its sample, this clone was seen a few times. The chain has TRBV6-5 and TRBJ2-5; 7 nucleotides line up with TRBD1. Germline V gives CDR1 MNHEY, CDR2 SVGAGI. J gave up 5 bases and V 5 bases, and 8 bases lay outside the gene matches. This CDR3 contains 14 residues. The CDR3 sequence: CASSETGIGETQYF. CDR3 sequence (DNA): TGTGCCAGCAGTGAGACAGGGATCGGGGAGACCCAGTACTTC.

This chain's CDR3 is CASSPLAGTSTDTQYF. For the CDR3, the DNA is TGTGCCAGCTCGCCTCTAGCGGGGACTAGCACAGATACGCAGTATTTT. This sequence joins TRBV18 and TRBJ2-3; 9 nucleotides agree with TRBD2. Germline V gene data show CDR1 as KGHSH and CDR2 as LQKENI. CDR3 size: 16 residues. V was pared by 6 bases and J by 0 bases, with 7 bases of the junction left unmatched.

This clone was seen a single time. The chain is built from TRBV7-8 and TRBJ2-2, with TRBD2 matching 12 bases. Germline V CDR1 and CDR2: SGHVS, FQNEAQ. V was pared by 5 bases and J by 5 bases, with 3 bases of the junction left unmatched. This CDR3 has 15 amino acids. CDR3 nucleotides: TGTGCCAGCAGCCTCACTAGCGGGGGGACCGGGGAGCTGTTTTTT. It yields the protein CASSLTSGGTGELFF.

This rearrangement joins TRBV28 to TRBJ1-1, with no clear D. The germline V gene encodes CDR1 MDHEN and CDR2 SYDVKM. This CDR3 contains 16 residues. V shed 2 bases and J shed 4 bases, with 17 bases lying between them. CDR3 coding DNA: TGTGCCAGCAGTTTAGTGGCCGGGATGTTGGGCACTGAAGCTTTCTTT. The encoded protein is CASSLVAGMLGTEAFF.